The clone carrying this T cell receptor (beta chain) came up a few times. This sample was taken from a study of response to subunit inactivated influenza vaccine. The V gene's germline CDR1 is SGHVS and CDR2 FQNEAQ. V was clipped by 4 bases and J by 6 bases, with 13 bases between them. The CDR3 is 13 amino acids. TCRdb independently ran MiXCR on the RT-PCR reads; one entry per CDR3 protein. The sample includes about 620,000 distinct CDR3 sequences, 11% of them seen just once. This sample also belongs to another study, concerning T cells expressing NK-cell markers. This second study notes: As the method of synthesis, 5'RACE template switching with UMIs yielded TCR beta cDNA. Certain NKG2C+ T cell clones were expanded, and their HCMV specificity remained unclear.

V usage is TRBV7-8 and J usage is TRBJ2-7; either TRBD1 or TRBD2 may supply D (5 bases each). Here the sequenced sample was PBMCs from blood, taken on the day of vaccination. The sequence came from a man aged 50 or older who received an inactivated influenza vaccine. CDR3 amino acids: CASSWSGTSEQYF. The DNA for the CDR3 is TGTGCCAGCAGCTGGTCCGGGACGTCCGAGCAGTACTTC. Variable domain in full (rest from reference TRBV7-8 and TRBJ2-7): GAGVSQSPRYKVAKRGQDVALRCDPISGHVSLFWYQQALGQGPEFLTYFQNEAQLDKSGLPSDRFFAERPEGSVSTLKIQRTQQEDSAVYLCASSWSGTSEQYFGPGTRLTVT.